This T cell receptor beta chain was captured in a study of memory CD4+ T cells and cytomegalovirus serostatus. The wider study: This sample comes from healthy Belgian adults, under 10 CMV seropositive, roughly 22 seronegative.

As handled by the study authors: Out-of-frame sequences were removed, leaving around 2,000,000 distinct TCRbeta sequences. Method: immunoSEQ multiplex PCR; TCRdb's copy keeps in-frame clones and lacks some. Clone size and V and J calls were adopted from that table, with D and trimming inferred from the DNA. The repertoire includes 50,000 or so clones, about 70% of them detected once, and 1.2% sits in the top ten. CDR1 is LNHDA and CDR2 is SQIVND in the germline V gene (reference sequence). CDR3 length: 16 residues. Trimming took 5 bases from V and 4 from J, leaving 20 bases between them. Single viable CD3+CD4+CD8-CD45RO+ cells were sorted as the memory CD4+ T cells.

The rearrangement uses TRBV19 and TRBJ1-2; a weak D match, TRBD1 (5 bases). Source material: memory CD4+ T cells from blood. The clonotype comes from an adult in good health and CMV-seropositive. In DNA form, the CDR3 reads TGTGCCAGTAGTCTTGGGCAGGGAGAATCGAGCTATGGCTACACCTTC. This translates into CASSLGQGESSYGYTF.